These 15 T cell receptor beta chains share one sample of origin, sequenced in a study of blood T cell repertoires in COVID-19 (dated by TCRdb to the early 2020s). Receptor libraries were prepared by the immunoSEQ multiplex PCR assay. In its TCRdb copy, this immuneACCESS table keeps in-frame sequences only and misses some clones. Where compared with another copy, unresolved V genes explain less than half of these, and the others have no known cause. The sample yields roughly 59,000 clones; around 80% were counted once. Clones ranked in the top ten supply roughly 12% of the sample. Sequenced material: peripheral blood. The source is a man aged 80 or over with acute or convalescent COVID-19.

By share, this clone ranks as medium-sized. This rearrangement joins TRBV11-3 to TRBJ1-4; TRBD1 might be the D (6 bases). With 5 bases removed from V and 5 bases from J, the gap between germline ends came to 9 bases. Germline V gives CDR1 SGHNT, CDR2 YENEEA. The CDR3 loop spans 13 amino acids. The CDR3 here is CASSPGQNEKLFF. The CDR3 coding sequence is TGTGCCAGCAGCCCCGGACAGAATGAAAAACTGTTTTTT.

This chain links TRBV4-1 with TRBJ1-1, with a weak D call TRBD1 (5 bases). The V end lost 1 base, the J end lost 3 bases, and 15 bases lay between the germline ends. This CDR3 comprises 16 residues. Germline lookup yields CDR1 MGHRA and CDR2 YSYEKL. The CDR3: CASSQAFRDSDTEAFF. In nucleotides, the CDR3 is TGCGCCAGCAGCCAAGCGTTCAGGGATTCTGACACTGAAGCTTTCTTT.

This chain uses TRBV6-2 or TRBV6-3 with TRBJ2-1, with 7 bases matching TRBD2. The CDR3 runs to 14 residues. The germline V gene encodes CDR1 MNHEY and CDR2 SVGEGT. Germline trimming cut 5 bases from V and 8 bases from J; bases unmatched to any gene: 9. The CDR3 nucleotides read TGTGCCAGCAGTCAGCGGGAATTTAGCGATGAGCAGTTCTTC. This translates into CASSQREFSDEQFF.

The table lists this clone with a few counts. V gene TRBV16 combines with J gene TRBJ1-6, with TRBD1 as a possible D gene (5 bases). Germline V CDR1 and CDR2: KGHSY, FQNENV. The CDR3 sequence is 14 residues long. Trimming left V 2 bases short and J 6 bases short, with 8 bases between. CDR3 residues: CASSQRQLNSPLHF. In nucleotides, the CDR3 is TGTGCCAGCAGCCAAAGACAGCTTAATTCACCCCTCCACTTT.

The chain has TRBV7-9 and TRBJ2-1, with a tentative D call TRBD1 (8 bases). The CDR3 length is 16 residues. Trimming stripped 5 bases from V and 11 bases from J, with 25 bases between. Per the germline V gene, CDR1 is SEHNR and CDR2 is FQNEAQ (reference sequence). CDR3 region: CASSTGGGTADNQQFF. The CDR3 nucleotides are TGTGCCAGCAGCACAGGGGGGGGGACAGCCGACAACCAGCAGTTCTTC. Using reference TRBV7-9 and TRBJ2-1 for the parts outside the CDR3, the full variable domain is DTGVSQNPRHKITKRGQNVTFRCDPISEHNRLYWYRQTLGQGPEFLTYFQNEAQLEKSRLLSDRFSAERPKGSFSTLEIQRTEQGDSAMYLCASSTGGGTADNQQFFGPGTRLTVL.

The chain links TRBV19 to TRBJ1-2; D not certain. Trimming cost V 5 bases and J 0 bases, with 13 bases left between them. Germline V gives CDR1 LNHDA, CDR2 SQIVND (reference sequence). The CDR3 totals 15 residues. In DNA, the CDR3 is TGTGCCAGTAGTTTTGGTCCGGACTCTAACTATGGCTACACCTTC. It specifies CASSFGPDSNYGYTF.

V is TRBV24-1 and J is TRBJ2-7; D perhaps matches TRBD2 (6 bases). Germline CDR1 KGHDR, CDR2 SFDVKD. CDR3 length: 14 residues. Trimming took 7 bases from V and 1 from J, leaving 13 bases between them. CDR3 in amino acids: CATRPDSGSYEQYF. CDR3 DNA sequence: TGTGCCACCAGGCCCGATAGCGGATCCTACGAGCAGTACTTC.

This chain connects TRBV2 to TRBJ1-5; no clear D gene. The germline CDR1 and CDR2 sequences are SNHLY and FYNNEI. V was shortened by 1 base and J by 5 bases, with 6 bases between the two germline ends. The CDR3 totals 13 residues. CDR3 sequence: CASSEESDQPQHF. The DNA for the CDR3 is TGTGCCAGCAGTGAAGAATCCGATCAGCCCCAGCATTTT. Using reference TRBV2 and TRBJ1-5 for the parts outside the CDR3, the full variable domain is EPEVTQTPSHQVTQMGQEVILRCVPISNHLYFYWYRQILGQKVEFLVSFYNNEISEKSEIFDDQFSVERPDGSNFTLKIRSTKLEDSAMYFCASSEESDQPQHFGDGTRLSIL.

The chain couples TRBV19 to TRBJ1-2, with a tentative D call TRBD1 (6 bases). This CDR3 spans 14 amino acids. V lost 3 bases and J lost 8, with 16 bases in between. Germline values: CDR1 LNHDA, CDR2 SQIVND (reference sequence). CDR3 DNA: TGTGCCAGTAGTATCTCAGGGGCTTCGGGGGGCTACACCTTC. It specifies CASSISGASGGYTF.

The rearrangement joins TRBV9 to TRBJ1-3; D may be TRBD1 (6 bases). With 4 bases removed from V and 4 bases from J, the gap between germline ends came to 6 bases. CDR3 length: 12 amino acids. The germline CDR1 and CDR2 sequences are SGDLS and YYNGEE. CDR3 in amino acids: CASSQGGNTIYF. DNA for the CDR3: TGTGCCAGCAGCCAGGGGGGAAACACCATATATTTT.

V gene TRBV19 combines with J gene TRBJ1-2, with TRBD1 matching over 9 bases. Germline loops: CDR1 LNHDA, CDR2 SQIVND (reference sequence). V was clipped by 3 bases and J by 6 bases; unmatched bases: 8. The CDR3 consists of 15 residues. CDR3 bases: TGTGCCAGTAGTATGGTGAACAGGGGGCTGAATGGCTACACCTTC. It is translated as CASSMVNRGLNGYTF.

This clone was seen a handful of times. The V and J genes are TRBV7-9 and TRBJ2-5; 9 bases map to TRBD2. The CDR3 covers 14 residues. Unmatched junction bases numbered 4, after V lost 5 bases and J lost 3 bases. In germline, CDR1 is SEHNR, CDR2 FQNEAQ (reference sequence). The CDR3 DNA reads as TGTGCCAGCAGCCGCGGGGGGGAGGAAGAGACCCAGTACTTC. The encoded protein is CASSRGGEEETQYF.

The genes are TRBV5-1 and TRBJ2-3; 12 bases match TRBD2. The CDR3 spans 19 residues. After removal of 3 bases from V and 0 bases from J, the junction contained 11 bases not matched to a gene. CDR1 and CDR2 (germline): SGHRS, YFSETQ. In DNA form, the CDR3 reads TGCGCCAGCAGCTGGAGTTCTAGCGGGGGGGCCGGGAGCACAGATACGCAGTATTTT. Amino acid sequence: CASSWSSSGGAGSTDTQYF. The entire variable domain, with the rest obtained from reference TRBV5-1 and TRBJ2-3, is as follows: KAGVTQTPRYLIKTRGQQVTLSCSPISGHRSVSWYQQTPGQGLQFLFEYFSETQRNKGNFPGRFSGRQFSNSRSEMNVSTLELGDSALYLCASSWSSSGGAGSTDTQYFGPGTRLTVL.

The genes are TRBV5-1 and TRBJ2-7; D is perhaps TRBD2 (6 bases). Germline V gene data show CDR1 as SGHRS and CDR2 as YFSETQ. The CDR3 is 14 residues long. V lost 5 bases and J 0 bases, leaving 12 bases between the germline ends. The DNA of the CDR3 is TGCGCCAGCAGTTCGGGACTCCCCTCCTACGAGCAGTACTTC. Its protein is CASSSGLPSYEQYF.

The chain joins TRBV6-5 to TRBJ2-1, with D hard to call. Germline V gene data show CDR1 as MNHEY and CDR2 as SVGAGI. This CDR3 contains 14 residues. Trimming removed 7 bases at V and 6 bases at J, with 16 bases between. The CDR3 sequence: CASIIRVGSNEQFF. The CDR3 DNA is TGTGCCAGCATTATCCGGGTTGGGTCCAATGAGCAGTTCTTC.